These 18 T cell receptor beta chains share one sample of origin, sequenced in a study of PD-1 blockade in classical Hodgkin lymphoma. Time point here: newly diagnosed, previously untreated cHL patient sample. Negative selection with magnetic separation was used to purify CD4+ T cells from thawed PBMCs. The repertoire was sequenced with immunoSEQ multiplex PCR; TCRdb's copy has only in-frame clones and lacks some. The top ten hold 1% to 1.5% of the sample, which has some 21,000 clones, approximately 82% seen once. The specimen was CD4+ T cells from blood. Receptors originate from a human donor with classical Hodgkin lymphoma.

The rearrangement uses TRBV6-5 and TRBJ1-1, with D unresolved. Germline assignment: CDR1 MNHEY and CDR2 SVGAGI. Trimming cost V 1 base and J 3 bases, with 9 bases left between them. This CDR3 is 14 amino acids long. The CDR3 sequence is CASSYLGLDTEAFF. CDR3 bases: TGTGCCAGCAGTTACTTAGGGTTGGACACTGAAGCTTTCTTT.

This chain connects TRBV15 to TRBJ1-2, with 7 bases fitting TRBD1. The junction had 9 bases not matched to a gene; V was cut back by 3 bases and J by 5 bases. Germline lookup yields CDR1 LNHNV and CDR2 YYDKDF (reference sequence). The CDR3 spans 15 residues. This CDR3 reads CATSRTLTQGYGYTF. The CDR3 DNA reads as TGTGCCACCAGCAGGACATTAACACAGGGGTATGGCTACACCTTC.

The rearrangement uses TRBV2 and TRBJ2-1, with TRBD1 identical over 7 bases. The V gene end was trimmed by 7 bases and the J gene end by 9 bases; junction bases not matched to a gene: 24. The CDR3 loop spans 18 amino acids. Germline V CDR1 and CDR2: SNHLY, FYNNEI. CDR3 sequence: CASIEFLAGTEETGEQFF. DNA of the CDR3: TGTGCCAGCATTGAGTTTCTCGCTGGGACAGAGGAGACCGGTGAGCAGTTCTTC.

The chain is built from TRBV7-2 and TRBJ2-7; TRBD2 matches 9 bases. Germline CDR1 SGHTA, CDR2 FQGNSA. The CDR3 spans 18 residues. Trimming cost V 5 bases and J 1 base; bases outside gene matches: 15. CDR3: CASSLTPPGLASSYEQYF. In DNA, the CDR3 is TGTGCCAGCAGCCTGACCCCGCCGGGACTAGCTTCTTCCTACGAGCAGTACTTC.

CDR3 DNA sequence: TGTGCCAGCAGCTTAGAGTGCCTAGCGGGAGACCCAGAGACCCAGTACTTC. It yields the protein CASSLECLAGDPETQYF. The rearrangement uses TRBV7-2 and TRBJ2-5; 10 bases map to TRBD2. V lost 1 base, J lost 4 bases, and 9 bases stayed unmatched. The CDR3 spans 17 residues. Germline lookup yields CDR1 SGHTA and CDR2 FQGNSA. The whole variable domain, filled in from reference TRBV7-2 and TRBJ2-5, reads GAGVSQSPSNKVTEKGKDVELRCDPISGHTALYWYRQSLGQGLEFLIYFQGNSAPDKSGLPSDRFSAERTGGSVSTLTIQRTQQEDSAVYLCASSLECLAGDPETQYFGPGTRLLVL.

This chain joins TRBV28 and TRBJ1-5; TRBD1 aligns across 10 bases. The CDR3 loop spans 15 amino acids. Germline V gives CDR1 MDHEN, CDR2 SYDVKM. The V gene end was trimmed by 4 bases and the J gene end by 6 bases; junction bases not matched to a gene: 6. CDR3 nucleotide sequence: TGTGCCAGCAGTTCGCTGACAGGGGGCCTTCAGCCCCAGCATTTT. It encodes CASSSLTGGLQPQHF.

The chain uses TRBV28 and TRBJ2-1; D perhaps matches TRBD2 (5 bases). This CDR3 contains 14 residues. The germline gives CDR1 MDHEN, CDR2 SYDVKM. The V end lost 5 bases, the J end lost 7 bases, and 15 bases lay between the germline ends. CDR3 sequence reads: CASSPRARGNEQFF. The CDR3 DNA is TGTGCCAGCAGTCCTCGGGCCCGAGGGAATGAGCAGTTCTTC.

The chain couples TRBV19 to TRBJ2-7; no clear D gene. V was trimmed by 8 bases and J by 4 bases, leaving 12 bases between them. Germline V gene sequence: CDR1 LNHDA, CDR2 SQIVND (reference sequence). This CDR3 has 12 residues. CDR3 sequence reads: CASSKRPYEQYF. DNA of the CDR3: TGTGCCAGTTCCAAGAGACCTTACGAGCAGTACTTC. Full variable domain (outside the CDR3, taken from reference TRBV19 and TRBJ2-7): DGGITQSPKYLFRKEGQNVTLSCEQNLNHDAMYWYRQDPGQGLRLIYYSQIVNDFQKGDIAEGYSVSREKKESFPLTVTSAQKNPTAFYLCASSKRPYEQYFGPGTRLTVT.

The chain has TRBV7-2 and TRBJ2-3; TRBD2 is a possible D gene (6 bases). The CDR3 contains 14 residues. Germline-derived CDR1 and CDR2 are SGHTA and FQGNSA. Trimming pared 5 bases from V and 3 bases from J, leaving 12 bases between. CDR3 nucleotide sequence: TGTGCCAGCAGCCCGGGACTCCATACAGATACGCAGTATTTT. This gives the protein CASSPGLHTDTQYF.

The chain combines TRBV6-6 with TRBJ1-5; TRBD1 agrees at 7 bases. The CDR3 totals 15 residues. Germline V gives CDR1 MNHNY, CDR2 SVGAGI (reference sequence). Germline trimming cut 2 bases from V and 0 bases from J; bases unmatched to any gene: 1. The DNA of the CDR3 is TGTGCCAGCAGTTACGGGGACAGTAGCAATCAGCCCCAGCATTTT. Its translation is CASSYGDSSNQPQHF.

In this sample, this clone turned up a few times. The chain employs TRBV10-3 and TRBJ1-1, with TRBD1 as a possible D gene (6 bases). V dropped 3 bases and J dropped 3 bases, with 11 bases sitting between them. The length of the CDR3 is 14 residues. Per germline, CDR1 ENHRY and CDR2 SYGVKD. The CDR3 region has the DNA TGTGCCATCAGTGACCCAGGGGTGCACACTGAAGCTTTCTTT. Protein: CAISDPGVHTEAFF.

The chain has TRBV6-6 and TRBJ1-6; D is undetermined. V lost 5 bases and J 8 bases, leaving 4 bases between the germline ends. In germline, CDR1 is MNHNY, CDR2 SVGAGI (reference sequence). CDR3 length: 11 amino acids. CDR3 in DNA: TGTGCCAGCAGTGAGGATTCACCCCTCCACTTT. Encoded protein: CASSEDSPLHF.

The rearrangement joins TRBV6-1 to TRBJ2-3, with D possibly TRBD2 on 6 matching bases. The CDR3 sequence is 15 residues long. Germline-derived CDR1 and CDR2 are MNHNS and SASEGT. The V gene lost 8 bases and the J gene lost 2 bases, with 17 bases spanning the gap. The CDR3 is CASGGNRLATDTQYF. The CDR3 DNA reads as TGTGCCAGCGGGGGGAACAGGCTTGCCACAGATACGCAGTATTTT.

This clone was detected only a few times. This chain links TRBV27 with TRBJ1-5; D gene unclear. V was pared by 5 bases and J by 6 bases, with 17 bases between. The CDR3 contains 15 residues. Germline-derived CDR1 and CDR2 are MNHEY and SMNVEV (reference sequence). The CDR3 loop is CASSIEGRIGQPQHF. The CDR3 DNA sequence: TGTGCCAGCAGTATTGAAGGGAGGATAGGTCAGCCCCAGCATTTT.

The chain links TRBV7-9 to TRBJ2-7; D is unclear. Deletions cut 3 bases from V and 4 bases from J, with 16 bases between. The CDR3 loop spans 15 amino acids. CDR1 is SEHNR and CDR2 is FQNEAQ in the germline V gene (reference sequence). The CDR3, as DNA: TGTGCCAGCAGCTTCGGCCCCGGAAGAGTTTACGAGCAGTACTTC. Translation: CASSFGPGRVYEQYF.

The rearrangement links TRBV5-4 to TRBJ1-4; 7 nucleotides agree with TRBD1. The CDR3 runs to 14 residues. Trimming removed 4 bases from V and 3 bases from J; junction bases left unmatched: 3. Germline CDR1 is SGHNT and CDR2 is YYREEE (reference sequence). The CDR3 loop reads CASSGDSSNEKLFF. CDR3 DNA sequence: TGTGCCAGCAGCGGGGACAGTTCTAATGAAAAACTGTTTTTT.

The chain recombines TRBV10-3 with TRBJ1-2; possible D gene TRBD1, 5 bases. The CDR3 spans 16 residues. Germline V gene data show CDR1 as ENHRY and CDR2 as SYGVKD. Between the trimmed V and J ends, which lost 5 bases and 5 bases, there was a span of 21 bases. The CDR3, as DNA: TGTGCCATCAGTTTATTTCCGGGGCACGGAGGGTATGGCTACACCTTC. Translation: CAISLFPGHGGYGYTF.

V usage is TRBV2 and J usage is TRBJ1-5, with D possibly being TRBD1 (5 bases). The CDR3 consists of 15 residues. Trimming cost V 2 bases and J 6 bases, with 14 bases left between them. The germline V gene has CDR1 SNHLY and CDR2 FYNNEI. CDR3 nucleotide sequence: TGTGCCAGCAGTGAAATTGCGGGGGTGGGTCAGCCCCAGCATTTT. The encoded protein is CASSEIAGVGQPQHF.